This T cell receptor beta chain was identified in a study of T cells in Graves' hyperthyroidism and ophthalmopathy. Using RNA transcripts as the source, TCR beta CDR3 regions were amplified. An initial round of RT-PCR targeting the TCR CDR3 relied on the HTBI primer set. A single record per CDR3 protein comes from TCRdb applying MiXCR to the multiplex PCR reads. The repertoire holds under 300,000 distinct CDR3 sequences, 12% to 15% seen once, with over 30% in the top ten. The CDR3 contains 15 residues. V shed 1 base and J shed 1 base, with 10 bases lying between them. Looked up from germline, CDR1 is SGHDT and CDR2 is YYEEEE.

Sequencing input: blood. The V call is TRBV5-6, the J call TRBJ2-3; D call uncertain. The sequence derives from a woman aged 50 to 65 with Graves' hyperthyroidism that later progressed to Graves' ophthalmopathy. The chain's CDR3 is CASSLLWAGTDTQYF. The DNA for the CDR3 is TGTGCCAGCAGCTTGTTGTGGGCGGGCACAGATACGCAGTATTTT.